Listed below are T cell receptor beta chains from one sample, sequenced in a study of blood T cell repertoires in COVID-19. TCRdb keeps only in-frame clones here, not all; method: immunoSEQ multiplex PCR. Here the sample spans over 40,000 clones, approximately 84% being singletons. Sequencing used peripheral blood. Source of these receptors: a human donor in a cohort sampled during active COVID-19. Each CDR3 is given with its conserved first and last residue. The order of the fields is J gene, V gene, clone size, D gene, CDR3 DNA, CDR3 protein. A D gene is named only where the DNA matches it firmly. A clone size is listed for some rows: how often the clone was seen (once, few, many), or a class if it is expanded.

j_call: TRBJ2-3
v_call: TRBV6-5
clone_size: NA
d_call: NA
cdr3_nt: TGTGCCAGCAGTTTCAGATCCACAGATACGCAGTATTTT
cdr3_aa: CASSFRSTDTQYF

j_call: TRBJ2-7
v_call: TRBV19
clone_size: once
d_call: TRBD2
cdr3_nt: TGTGCCAGTAGTATAGTAGCGGGGGACTACGAGCAGTACTTC
cdr3_aa: CASSIVAGDYEQYF

j_call: TRBJ1-1
v_call: TRBV6-5
clone_size: NA
d_call: NA
cdr3_nt: TGTGCCAGCAGATCGACGGACTCGGGCACTGAAGCTTTCTTT
cdr3_aa: CASRSTDSGTEAFF

j_call: TRBJ1-2
v_call: TRBV30
clone_size: NA
d_call: NA
cdr3_nt: TGTGCCTGCCAAAGCCCAGGGGCCTATGGCTACACCTTC
cdr3_aa: CACQSPGAYGYTF

j_call: TRBJ1-1
v_call: TRBV7-2
clone_size: NA
d_call: NA
cdr3_nt: TGTGCCAGCAGCTTAGGTAGAGGCGAAGCTTTCTTT
cdr3_aa: CASSLGRGEAFF

j_call: TRBJ2-1
v_call: TRBV27
clone_size: NA
d_call: TRBD1
cdr3_nt: TGTGCCAGCCGGGGGACAGGGGGGAACAATGAGCAGTTCTTC
cdr3_aa: CASRGTGGNNEQFF

j_call: TRBJ1-2
v_call: TRBV7-8
clone_size: NA
d_call: NA
cdr3_nt: TGTGCCAGCAGCTTAGTGGGCAGCAACTATGGCTACACCTTC
cdr3_aa: CASSLVGSNYGYTF

j_call: TRBJ1-5
v_call: TRBV2
clone_size: NA
d_call: NA
cdr3_nt: TGTGCCAGCAGTGCCAAACAGGAGAATCAGCCCCAGCATTTT
cdr3_aa: CASSAKQENQPQHF

j_call: TRBJ1-5
v_call: TRBV5-8
clone_size: NA
d_call: NA
cdr3_nt: TGTGCCAGCAGTTCCAGCGTAGTTAGCAATCAGCCCCAGCATTTT
cdr3_aa: CASSSSVVSNQPQHF

j_call: TRBJ2-5
v_call: TRBV7-9
clone_size: NA
d_call: TRBD2
cdr3_nt: TGTGCCAGCAGCCCCGGGGGGGGTTTCCAGTACTTC
cdr3_aa: CASSPGGGFQYF

j_call: TRBJ1-1
v_call: TRBV3-1/TRBV3-2
clone_size: NA
d_call: TRBD1
cdr3_nt: TGTGCCAGCAGCCGATACAGGGGCGCTGAAGCTTTCTTT
cdr3_aa: CASSRYRGAEAFF

j_call: TRBJ2-5
v_call: TRBV24-1
clone_size: NA
d_call: NA
cdr3_nt: TGTGCCACCAATGGGGCCGAGTACCAAGAGACCCAGTACTTC
cdr3_aa: CATNGAEYQETQYF

j_call: TRBJ2-3
v_call: TRBV27
clone_size: NA
d_call: TRBD2
cdr3_nt: TGTGCCAGCAGTCCAACCCCAGCGGGGGAGGATACGCAGTATTTT
cdr3_aa: CASSPTPAGEDTQYF

j_call: TRBJ1-4
v_call: TRBV5-8
clone_size: NA
d_call: NA
cdr3_nt: TGTGCCAGCATCGGAGGACAGCGGGAGCTGAATGAAAAACTGTTTTTT
cdr3_aa: CASIGGQRELNEKLFF